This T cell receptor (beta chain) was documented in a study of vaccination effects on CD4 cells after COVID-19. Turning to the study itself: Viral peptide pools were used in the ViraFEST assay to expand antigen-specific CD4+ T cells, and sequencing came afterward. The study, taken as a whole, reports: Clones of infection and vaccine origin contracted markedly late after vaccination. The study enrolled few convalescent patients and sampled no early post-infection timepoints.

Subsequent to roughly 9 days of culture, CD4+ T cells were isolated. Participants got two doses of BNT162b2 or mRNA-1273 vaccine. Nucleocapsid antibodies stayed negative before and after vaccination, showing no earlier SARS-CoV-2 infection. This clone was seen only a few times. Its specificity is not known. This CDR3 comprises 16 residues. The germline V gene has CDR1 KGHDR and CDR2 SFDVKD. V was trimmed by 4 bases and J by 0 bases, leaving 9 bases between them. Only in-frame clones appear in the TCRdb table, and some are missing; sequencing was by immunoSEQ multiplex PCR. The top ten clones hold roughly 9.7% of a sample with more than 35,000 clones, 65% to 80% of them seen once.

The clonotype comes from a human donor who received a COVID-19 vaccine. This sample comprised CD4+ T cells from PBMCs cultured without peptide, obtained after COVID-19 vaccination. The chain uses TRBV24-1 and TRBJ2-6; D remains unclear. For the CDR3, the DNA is TGTGCCACCAGTGACTTGGGAACCTCTGGGGCCAACGTCCTGACTTTC. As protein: CATSDLGTSGANVLTF.